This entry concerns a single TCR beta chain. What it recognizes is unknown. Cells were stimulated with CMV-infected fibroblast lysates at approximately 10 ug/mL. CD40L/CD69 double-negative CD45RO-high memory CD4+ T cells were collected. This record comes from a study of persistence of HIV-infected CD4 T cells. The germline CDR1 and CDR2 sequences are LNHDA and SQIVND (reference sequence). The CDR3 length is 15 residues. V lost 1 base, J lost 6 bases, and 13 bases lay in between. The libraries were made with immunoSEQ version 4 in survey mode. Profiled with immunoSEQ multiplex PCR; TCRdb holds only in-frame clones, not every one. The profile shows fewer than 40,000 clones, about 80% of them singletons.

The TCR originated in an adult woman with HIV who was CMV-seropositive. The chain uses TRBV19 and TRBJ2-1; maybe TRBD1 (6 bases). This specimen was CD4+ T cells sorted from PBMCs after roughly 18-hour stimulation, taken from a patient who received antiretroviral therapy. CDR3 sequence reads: CASSIGGQSLNEQFF. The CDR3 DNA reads TGTGCCAGTAGTATAGGCGGACAGTCTCTCAATGAGCAGTTCTTC.